The source of this T cell receptor (beta chain) is a study of shared clonotypes between healthy human individuals (TCRdb year 2020). Regarding the complete study: A couple of women and a few men aged 18 to 49 years were included in the cohort. For each donor, CD4 naive and CD4 memory were each given three plates, CD8 naive was given two plates, and CD8 memory was given one plate. To estimate repertoire size and how much clonotype sharing occurs between individuals, the study deeply sequenced the blood TCR repertoires of a handful of healthy adults. To increase sequencing depth and limit assay-specific biases, TCR repertoire library preparation and sequencing were carried out by different laboratories using diverse techniques. Between about 0.94 and 10 billion PBMCs per donor were obtained by leukapheresis.

What the authors observed across the whole study: Because the study included a small number of donors, the genetic and exposure-history diversity represented was limited. Sampling was restricted to blood, and TCR repertoires in tissues likely differ from the TCR repertoires found in blood. Incomplete sequencing was indicated by rarefaction of sorted-subset datasets, despite the large sequencing depth. Pairwise subsampling indicated that sequencing depth was expected to affect the degree of clonotype sharing among donors. Sharing across a handful of donors was observed for 4.5% to 6.5% of naive CD4, about 3.2% of naive CD8, 2.3% of memory CD4, and over 0.3% of memory CD8 clonotypes. Clonotypes shared by all four sorted-subset donors showed higher generation probabilities than non-shared clonotypes. Larger estimated clonotype richness was generally found for naive subsets than for memory subsets.

On this clone: This receptor's antigen is unknown. Base qualities were left out, and no much larger clone turns up one base away.

CD8 naive samples consisted of CD45RO-negative cells that were positively selected for CCR7, yielding a CD45RA+CCR7+ population without TemRA cells. Healthy HIV-negative adults with no recently reported acute infections or vaccinations were included as donors. Every donor was a Caucasian adult residing in Nashville, Tennessee, USA. Blood was obtained by leukapheresis, after which PBMCs were separated by Ficoll-Histopaque density gradient centrifugation and cryopreserved in liquid nitrogen vapor phase. Purity and quantity of every magnetically sorted T cell population were checked by analytical flow cytometry. Genomic DNA was isolated from each sorted fraction and quantified by UV absorbance on a Nanodrop 2000c. TCR CDR3 regions were amplified from genomic DNA by multiplex PCR using the deep immunoSEQ assay. For each cell subset, the extracted genomic DNA was distributed evenly across all wells of several immunoSEQ 96-well plates, and each plate served as one replicate. Each replicate PCR for sorted subsets received 150 to 250 ng genomic DNA, equal to around 32,000 T cell genomes. Purified libraries were measured with a Qubit 3.0 fluorometer, size-checked on a Bioanalyzer 2100, and measured again with the KAPA Library Quantification kit. A separate single-read 150-cycle Illumina NextSeq 550 flow cell was used to sequence each immunoSEQ 96-well plate. On the study's bioinformatics: The immunoSEQ output contained only junctional sequences without quality scores, so filtering could not match that applied to full-length reads. To assign V/J genes and CDR3, sequences were annotated using PyIR, a Python wrapper for IgBLAST v1.9, with IMGT germline references. Reads were filtered out if the reads had weak V/J assignments (E-value above 1e-6), no CDR3, stop codons, out-of-frame junctions, or ambiguous translated residues. V3J clonotypes were defined by identical inferred V gene, J gene, and CDR3 amino acid sequence. The percentage overlap between two repertoires was calculated by dividing the number of shared unique clonotypes by the size of the smaller repertoire. Richness of each repertoire was evaluated using RTK rarefaction, the Chao1 estimator, and Recon v2.1 estimates of unobserved clonotypes. OLGA was used to compute generation probabilities for all TCRbeta clonotypes that the gDNA method yielded from several donors. TCRdb's version of the immuneACCESS table is confined to in-frame rearrangements and falls short of the full clone set. An unresolved V gene accounts for under half of the shortfall where checked; the remainder is of unknown origin. V and J calls and clone size are as listed in that table; D and trimming were resolved from the DNA. This sample lists roughly 2.1 million clones; approximately 94% were detected once. The ten largest clones take up around 1.7% of the sample.

The CDR3 runs 17 amino acids, cysteine and phenylalanine included. Only the CDR3 region is kept as DNA, spanning 51 bases read in frame from base 1. V loses 5 bases, J loses 1 base, and the germline ends lie 18 bases apart. CDR1 and CDR2 were assigned from the germline V gene (reference sequence) as MNHEY and SMNVEV. This sequence originates from a man aged 18-30 years in good health. Some clones in this sample may be carry-over from other donors' samples. The specimen was naive CD8+ T cells from PBMCs. What this sample's cell subset or site label stands for: CD45RA+CCR7+. The rearrangement combines TRBV27 with TRBJ1-5; a tentative D match to TRBD1 spans 5 bases. The CDR3 region has the sequence CASSPFPPRDSNQPQHF. The DNA sequence follows: TGTGCCAGCAGTCCGTTTCCTCCGAGGGACAGCAATCAGCCCCAGCATTTT.